The TCR beta chain described here comes from a study of OX40 agonist ivuxolimab in advanced cancers. Study background: Patients undergoing dose escalation presented with hepatocellular carcinoma, melanoma, renal cell or head and neck cancer.

TCRdb keeps only in-frame clones here, not all; method: immunoSEQ multiplex PCR. The sample lists more than 40,000 clones, almost 90% occurring once. Germline assignment: CDR1 WSHSY and CDR2 SAAADI. The V segment lost 7 bases and the J segment 4 bases; nucleotides outside the gene matches: 7. The CDR3 is 13 residues long. The material was CD4+ or CD8+ T cells sorted from blood, obtained in a trial of the OX40 agonist ivuxolimab. The sequence was obtained from an adult with an advanced solid tumor such as melanoma, head and neck, liver or kidney cancer. V and J are TRBV10-2 and TRBJ2-7; 7 bases match TRBD2. Here the CDR3 DNA reads TGCGCCAGCACGAGGACTAGAGAGTACGAGCAGTACTTC. It specifies CASTRTREYEQYF.